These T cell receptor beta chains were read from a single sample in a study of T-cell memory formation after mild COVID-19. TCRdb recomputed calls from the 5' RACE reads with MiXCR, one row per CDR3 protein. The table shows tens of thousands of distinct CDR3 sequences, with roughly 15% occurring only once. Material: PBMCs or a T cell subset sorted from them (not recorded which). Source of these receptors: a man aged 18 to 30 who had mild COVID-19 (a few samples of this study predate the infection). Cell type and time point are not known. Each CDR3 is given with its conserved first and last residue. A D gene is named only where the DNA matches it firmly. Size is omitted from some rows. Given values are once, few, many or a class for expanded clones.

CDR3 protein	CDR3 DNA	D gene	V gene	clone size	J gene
CSVAQRNTEAFF	TGCAGCGTCGCCCAAAGGAACACTGAAGCTTTCTTT	NA	TRBV29-1	NA	TRBJ1-1
CASTLGPGGISPLHF	TGTGCCAGCACCCTGGGGCCCGGAGGAATTTCACCCCTCCACTTT	NA	TRBV12-3/TRBV12-4	few	TRBJ1-6
CASSLLGGMLETQYF	TGTGCCAGCAGCTTACTTGGGGGGATGCTAGAGACCCAGTACTTC	NA	TRBV7-3	NA	TRBJ2-5
CASTEGDSPGELFF	TGTGCCAGCACCGAAGGGGACTCCCCAGGAGAGCTGTTTTTT	NA	TRBV11-2	few	TRBJ2-2
CSVGWDSATSGGETQYF	TGCAGCGTAGGATGGGACAGCGCTACTAGCGGGGGTGAGACCCAGTACTTC	TRBD2	TRBV29-1	many	TRBJ2-5
CASSTLAGGPRDTQYF	TGTGCCAGCAGCACTCTAGCGGGGGGGCCCCGCGATACGCAGTATTTT	TRBD2	TRBV12-3/TRBV12-4	few	TRBJ2-3
CASGKGEFEQFF	TGCGCCAGCGGAAAGGGGGAGTTTGAGCAGTTCTTC	NA	TRBV4-3	few	TRBJ2-1
CATSEGGYNEQFF	TGTGCCACCAGTGAGGGGGGCTACAATGAGCAGTTCTTC	NA	TRBV24-1	NA	TRBJ2-1
CASSYPTGGISEAFF	TGTGCCAGCAGTTACCCGACAGGGGGCATATCTGAAGCTTTCTTT	TRBD1	TRBV6-6	NA	TRBJ1-1
CASSLTSYEQFF	TGTGCCAGCAGCCTTACTAGCTATGAGCAGTTCTTC	NA	TRBV7-2	NA	TRBJ2-1
CASSQGVDTQYF	TGTGCCAGCAGCCAAGGGGTAGATACGCAGTATTTT	NA	TRBV7-9	few	TRBJ2-3
CASSQDHGNNEQFF	TGTGCCAGCAGCCAAGATCACGGCAACAATGAGCAGTTCTTC	NA	TRBV3-1	few	TRBJ2-1
CASSSGQGRGNTIYF	TGTGCCAGCAGCTCCGGACAGGGACGGGGAAACACCATATATTTT	TRBD1	TRBV5-5	NA	TRBJ1-3
CASSQETSPLGNEQFF	TGCGCCAGCAGCCAGGAGACTAGTCCCTTAGGCAATGAGCAGTTCTTC	NA	TRBV4-1	NA	TRBJ2-1
CASSQDPPAAGSGTQYF	TGTGCCAGCAGCCAAGATCCCCCCGCCGCGGGGTCGGGGACCCAGTACTTC	NA	TRBV3-1	NA	TRBJ2-5
CASSAGSGNQPQHF	TGTGCCAGCAGCGCAGGGTCGGGCAATCAGCCCCAGCATTTT	NA	TRBV7-9	NA	TRBJ1-5
CSVSRGVLYEQYF	TGCAGTGTTTCACGGGGGGTCTTGTACGAGCAGTACTTC	TRBD2	TRBV20-1	NA	TRBJ2-7
CASSVSSISDTQYF	TGCGCCAGCAGTGTATCTAGCATTTCAGATACGCAGTATTTT	NA	TRBV10-2	NA	TRBJ2-3
CASSLALQADTQYF	TGTGCCAGCAGCTTAGCGCTTCAGGCAGATACGCAGTATTTT	NA	TRBV7-6	few	TRBJ2-3
CASSSGQGYNSPLHF	TGTGCCAGCAGTTCCGGACAGGGGTATAATTCACCCCTCCACTTT	TRBD1	TRBV6-2/TRBV6-3	few	TRBJ1-6
CSARDFGNMNTEAFF	TGCAGTGCTAGAGATTTCGGGAACATGAACACTGAAGCTTTCTTT	NA	TRBV20-1	NA	TRBJ1-1
CASSRGNTEAFF	TGCGCCAGCAGCAGGGGGAACACTGAAGCTTTCTTT	NA	TRBV4-1	many	TRBJ1-1
CSAGPLYNEQFF	TGTTCGGCGGGCCCCCTCTACAATGAGCAGTTCTTC	NA	TRBV6-5	NA	TRBJ2-1
CASGLDLNQPQHF	TGTGCTAGTGGTTTGGACCTAAATCAGCCCCAGCATTTT	NA	TRBV12-5	NA	TRBJ1-5
CATSRAPGRNEQFF	TGTGCCACCAGCAGAGCGCCTGGGCGGAATGAGCAGTTCTTC	NA	TRBV15	many	TRBJ2-1
CASSVGVSSGEQYF	TGTGCCAGCAGCGTAGGAGTTAGCAGTGGGGAGCAGTACTTC	NA	TRBV9	few	TRBJ2-7
CASSPGVRGRLYNEQFF	TGTGCCAGCAGCCCCGGGGTGAGGGGCCGGCTATACAATGAGCAGTTCTTC	NA	TRBV7-9	few	TRBJ2-1
CASSKPQGEAFF	TGTGCCAGCAGCAAGCCCCAAGGTGAAGCTTTCTTT	NA	TRBV7-9	NA	TRBJ1-1
CASSFGPGTDTQYF	TGTGCCAGCAGCTTTGGTCCGGGAACAGATACGCAGTATTTT	NA	TRBV11-2	NA	TRBJ2-3
CATSRDGALGGYTF	TGTGCCACCAGCAGAGATGGGGCATTGGGGGGCTACACCTTC	NA	TRBV15	few	TRBJ1-2
CASSFRGPSYEQYF	TGCGCCAGCAGCTTTCGAGGTCCCTCCTACGAGCAGTACTTC	NA	TRBV5-1	NA	TRBJ2-7
CASSTGGQPQHF	TGTGCCAGCAGCACAGGGGGACAGCCCCAGCATTTT	TRBD1	TRBV5-5	NA	TRBJ1-5
CASSLWSGETDTQYF	TGTGCCAGCAGTTTATGGTCAGGGGAGACAGATACGCAGTATTTT	NA	TRBV27	few	TRBJ2-3
CASSPGPTPNTEAFF	TGTGCCAGCAGTCCGGGACCCACCCCGAACACTGAAGCTTTCTTT	NA	TRBV27	few	TRBJ1-1
CSGNSGGHDEQFF	TGCAGCGGAAATAGCGGGGGGCACGATGAGCAGTTCTTC	TRBD2	TRBV20-1	NA	TRBJ2-1
CASSSSGTGWTEAFF	TGTGCCAGCAGCTCCTCCGGGACAGGGTGGACTGAAGCTTTCTTT	TRBD1	TRBV5-5	NA	TRBJ1-1
CASRQGADTQYF	TGTGCCAGCAGGCAGGGGGCCGATACGCAGTATTTT	TRBD1	TRBV27	NA	TRBJ2-3
CATSKSGPMNTGELFF	TGTGCCACCAGTAAGTCGGGACCGATGAACACCGGGGAGCTGTTTTTT	NA	TRBV24-1	many	TRBJ2-2
CASSPGLAGDNEQFF	TGCGCCAGCAGCCCCGGACTAGCGGGAGACAATGAGCAGTTCTTC	TRBD2	TRBV4-3	many	TRBJ2-1
CASSFSPGQGVDTGELFF	TGTGCCAGCAGTTTCTCTCCGGGACAGGGGGTGGACACCGGGGAGCTGTTTTTT	TRBD1	TRBV28	NA	TRBJ2-2
CASSLYGGNDEQFF	TGTGCCAGCAGCTTATATGGAGGGAATGATGAGCAGTTCTTC	NA	TRBV7-6	NA	TRBJ2-1
CASTNGQGRTGELFF	TGTGCCAGCACCAATGGACAGGGACGGACCGGGGAGCTGTTTTTT	TRBD1	TRBV11-2	NA	TRBJ2-2
CASSPGRGKYEQYF	TGTGCCAGCAGCCCGGGAAGGGGGAAGTACGAGCAGTACTTC	NA	TRBV6-5	many	TRBJ2-7
CASSVGDGGAYEQYF	TGTGCCAGCAGCGTGGGGGATGGGGGTGCCTACGAGCAGTACTTC	NA	TRBV9	NA	TRBJ2-7
CASSLLASGGAGETQYF	TGTGCCAGCAGCTTACTAGCTAGCGGGGGGGCCGGTGAGACCCAGTACTTC	TRBD2	TRBV11-2	NA	TRBJ2-5
CASSQTRLYTEAFF	TGCGCCAGCAGCCAAACACGTCTATACACTGAAGCTTTCTTT	NA	TRBV4-1	few	TRBJ1-1
CASSVGIGEQYF	TGTGCCAGCAGCGTTGGAATTGGCGAGCAGTACTTC	NA	TRBV9	NA	TRBJ2-7
CATSPETEGTEAFF	TGTGCCACCAGCCCCGAGACCGAGGGCACTGAAGCTTTCTTT	NA	TRBV15	NA	TRBJ1-1
CASSLGGENTEAFF	TGTGCCAGCAGTTTAGGGGGGGAGAACACTGAAGCTTTCTTT	NA	TRBV12-3/TRBV12-4	NA	TRBJ1-1
CSVGDMAQETQYF	TGCAGCGTTGGGGACATGGCCCAAGAGACCCAGTACTTC	NA	TRBV29-1	few	TRBJ2-5
CASRGISYEQYF	TGTGCCAGCAGGGGGATTTCCTACGAGCAGTACTTC	NA	TRBV4-2	NA	TRBJ2-7
CASSYRTGINEQFF	TGCGCCAGCAGCTACCGGACAGGGATCAATGAGCAGTTCTTC	TRBD1	TRBV5-1	few	TRBJ2-1
CSVDRLGGGTGELFF	TGCAGCGTTGACCGCCTTGGCGGGGGAACCGGGGAGCTGTTTTTT	TRBD2	TRBV29-1	NA	TRBJ2-2
CASSFGTVGGYTF	TGTGCCAGCAGCTTCGGAACAGTGGGTGGCTACACCTTC	NA	TRBV5-6	few	TRBJ1-2
CASSLPGQGINEQFF	TGTGCCAGCAGCTTACCGGGACAGGGTATCAATGAGCAGTTCTTC	TRBD1	TRBV7-9	NA	TRBJ2-1